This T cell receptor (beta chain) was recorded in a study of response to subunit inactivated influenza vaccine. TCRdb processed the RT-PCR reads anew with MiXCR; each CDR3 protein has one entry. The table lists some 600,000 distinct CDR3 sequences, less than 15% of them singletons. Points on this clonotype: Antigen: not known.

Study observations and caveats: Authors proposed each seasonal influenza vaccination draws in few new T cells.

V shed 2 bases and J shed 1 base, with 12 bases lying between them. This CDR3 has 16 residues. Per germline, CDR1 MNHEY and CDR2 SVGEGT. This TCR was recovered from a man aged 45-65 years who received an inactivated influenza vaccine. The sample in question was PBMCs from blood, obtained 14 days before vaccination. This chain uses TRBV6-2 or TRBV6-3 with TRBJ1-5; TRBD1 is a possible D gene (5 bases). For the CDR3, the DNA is TGTGCCAGCAGTTACGCCCCGGGACGGAGCAATCAGCCCCAGCATTTT. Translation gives CASSYAPGRSNQPQHF.